What follows describes a single TCR beta chain. TCRdb keeps only in-frame clones here, not all; method: immunoSEQ multiplex PCR. The sample comprises over 30,000 clones, approximately 90% of which are singletons, and around 0.78% rests with the top ten. This sample stems from a study of T cell changes during pregnancy in multiple sclerosis. Germline V CDR1 and CDR2: SGHRS, YFSETQ. Trimming at V came to 4 bases and at J to 2 bases, leaving 5 bases not matched to a gene. This CDR3 region has 15 residues. The rearrangement joins TRBV5-1 to TRBJ2-5, with 10 bases aligning to TRBD2. Sample: CD4+ T cells from peripheral blood mononuclear cells, taken in the third trimester of pregnancy. This clonotype was obtained from a female donor with multiple sclerosis, enrolled in a pregnancy study. The CDR3 nucleotides are TGCGCCAGCAGCCCACTTAGCGGGGGGCAAGAGACCCAGTACTTC. Its translation: CASSPLSGGQETQYF. Supplemented by reference TRBV5-1 and TRBJ2-5, the full variable domain reads KAGVTQTPRYLIKTRGQQVTLSCSPISGHRSVSWYQQTPGQGLQFLFEYFSETQRNKGNFPGRFSGRQFSNSRSEMNVSTLELGDSALYLCASSPLSGGQETQYFGPGTRLLVL.